The T cell receptor beta chain described here comes from a study of blood T cell repertoires in COVID-19 (dated by TCRdb to 2018 to 2021). Context from the whole study: Samples from collaborators originated in the United States, Italy and Spain and spanned both the acute and convalescent phases of COVID-19. The dataset comprised deeply sampled blood TCRbeta repertoires from subjects exposed to, actively infected with, or recovered from COVID-19. Sample metadata almost always included a de-identified subject ID, COVID-19 status, age in years and sex. A freely available public database, intended as a resource for researchers studying the immune response to SARS-CoV-2, is where the repertoires were released. Where available, HLA class I and class II types were taken from metadata supplied by the sample provider and were not determined by assay-based typing. The prospective study material was composed of cDNA or gDNA derived from T cells, B-cell-depleted T cells, or PBMCs. The samples were drawn from two sources: the first 160 participants of the ongoing ImmuneRACE study, and fewer than 1,500 subjects contributed by 6 global collaborators.

From the cysteine through the phenylalanine, the CDR3 covers 16 amino acids. The kept DNA is CDR3 alone, 48 bases in frame from the first base. Via the germline V gene (reference sequence), CDR1 is LNHDA and CDR2 SQIVND. The junction shows trimming of 7 bases on V and 1 base on J, plus 17 bases between the germline ends. Concerning this clone: Its antigen specificity is not known. Base qualities are not recorded, but no much larger clone differs from it by a single base.

The immunoSEQ Assay, a bias-controlled multiplex PCR, was used to amplify TCRbeta CDR3 regions from genomic DNA. In the source study's methods: The number of nucleated cells in each sample was estimated from the amplification of reference gene primers within the assay. To quantify the absolute abundance of each unique TCRbeta CDR3 rearrangement, sequence reads were collapsed and filtered. For each sample, productive Simpson clonality was calculated as the square root of Simpson's diversity index across productive rearrangements. In its TCRdb copy, this immuneACCESS table keeps in-frame sequences only and misses some clones. Where compared with another copy, unresolved V genes explain less than half of these, and the others have no known cause. The V and J calls and the clone size are those of that table, but D and trimming were determined from the DNA. Counted in this sample were roughly 200,000 clones; approximately 91% of them appeared once. 1.5% to 2% of the sample comes from the top ten.

The collaborating institutions used their own protocols to collect whole blood in K2EDTA tubes. For TCRbeta analysis, collaborators shipped samples as frozen whole blood, isolated PBMCs, or DNA extracted from either of those sample types. Summary of the overall study and its limitations: How much clinical and demographic metadata was included differed by source and by participant, and the metadata was provided uncurated.

Sample: peripheral blood. The sequence came from a man aged 18 to 29 with active or convalescent COVID-19. Recombination joined TRBV19 with TRBJ1-5; the best D guess is TRBD1, with 6 bases matching. The CDR3 protein: CASTESRGRSNQPQHF. The sequence in DNA is TGTGCCAGTACCGAATCCAGGGGAAGGAGCAATCAGCCCCAGCATTTT.